The 12 T cell receptor beta chains below were found in one sample sequenced in a study of monozygotic twins with cystic fibrosis. Sequenced by immunoSEQ multiplex PCR; TCRdb stores in-frame clones only, minus some. The sample lists approximately 36,000 clones; over 80% were seen once. Sequencing was performed on blood. The receptor set was obtained from a boy between 2 and 15 years old with cystic fibrosis.

The rearrangement joins TRBV5-1 to TRBJ2-7; 7 bases align to TRBD1. Trimming removed 0 bases from V and 4 bases from J; junction bases left unmatched: 10. The CDR3 sequence is 16 residues long. The V gene's germline CDR1 is SGHRS and CDR2 YFSETQ. The CDR3, as DNA: TGCGCCAGCAGCTTGGAAGCACCGGGACAGACTTACGAGCAGTACTTC. This gives the protein CASSLEAPGQTYEQYF.

The chain uses TRBV5-1 and TRBJ1-1; 8 nucleotides match TRBD1. Germline V gene data show CDR1 as SGHRS and CDR2 as YFSETQ. This CDR3 region has 13 residues. With 2 bases clipped from V and 11 bases from J, the junction kept 8 bases outside the gene matches. The CDR3 DNA reads TGCGCCAGCAGCTTCCAAGGACAGGGAGAGGCTTTCTTT. This codes for CASSFQGQGEAFF.

The V call is TRBV18, the J call TRBJ2-7; D is undetermined. The length of the CDR3 is 12 residues. Germline V gene sequence: CDR1 KGHSH, CDR2 LQKENI. Trimming shortened V by 3 bases and J by 5 bases, and 8 bases separated the two germline ends. The CDR3 DNA sequence: TGTGCCAGCTCACCCCATTTCCACGAGCAGTACTTC. Its protein product is CASSPHFHEQYF.

The chain uses TRBV6-1 and TRBJ2-5; weak D call: TRBD2 (5 bases). Trimming cost V 7 bases and J 0 bases, with 9 bases left between them. The CDR3 is made up of 13 amino acids. CDR1 and CDR2 from the germline V gene are MNHNS and SASEGT. The CDR3 nucleotides are TGTGCCAGCACCCGGACTTACCAAGAGACCCAGTACTTC. This translates into CASTRTYQETQYF.

The rearrangement links TRBV7-9 to TRBJ1-2; D is undetermined. The germline CDR1 and CDR2 sequences are SEHNR and FQNEAQ (reference sequence). The CDR3 sequence is 10 residues long. V was shortened by 5 bases and J by 7 bases, with 5 bases between the two germline ends. Here the CDR3 reads CASSGGGYTF. DNA for the CDR3: TGTGCCAGCAGCGGAGGTGGCTACACCTTC.

This chain connects TRBV6-1 to TRBJ1-1; no definite D call. The V end was cut by 8 bases, the J end by 3 bases, with 10 bases between. The CDR3 loop spans 12 amino acids. Germline assignment: CDR1 MNHNS and CDR2 SASEGT. The CDR3 DNA follows: TGTGCCAGCGTGTCGGGATACACTGAAGCTTTCTTT. This encodes CASVSGYTEAFF.

The chain employs TRBV7-2 and TRBJ1-1; D gene unclear. The CDR3 totals 18 residues. Germline CDR1 reads SGHTA; CDR2 reads FQGNSA. Trimming removed 1 base from V and 3 bases from J, with 21 bases in between. This CDR3 is CASSLVLGGTGGHTEAFF. The CDR3 nucleotides are TGTGCCAGCAGCTTAGTTCTAGGCGGCACGGGCGGCCACACTGAAGCTTTCTTT. Using reference TRBV7-2 and TRBJ1-1 for the parts outside the CDR3, the full variable domain is GAGVSQSPSNKVTEKGKDVELRCDPISGHTALYWYRQSLGQGLEFLIYFQGNSAPDKSGLPSDRFSAERTGGSVSTLTIQRTQQEDSAVYLCASSLVLGGTGGHTEAFFGQGTRLTVV.

The chain carries TRBV5-6 and TRBJ1-2, with D unresolved. This CDR3 is built from 14 residues. Germline lookup yields CDR1 SGHDT and CDR2 YYEEEE. The V and J ends lost 0 bases and 4 bases respectively, with 10 bases between them. Here the CDR3 DNA reads TGTGCCAGCAGCTTGGTCGCCCGGGGCTATGGCTACACCTTC. It codes for CASSLVARGYGYTF.

The V call is TRBV2, the J call TRBJ1-2; 7 positions agree with TRBD1. V lost 8 bases and J lost 7; bases outside the gene matches: 13. Germline loops: CDR1 SNHLY, CDR2 FYNNEI. The CDR3 sequence is 14 residues long. The CDR3 DNA reads as TGTGCCAGCGGAAAAGGGGGCGACGGTTTTGGCTACACCTTC. This translates into CASGKGGDGFGYTF.

This sequence joins TRBV7-6 and TRBJ2-5; D not certain. Trimming pared 5 bases from V and 3 bases from J, leaving 16 bases between. Germline V lookup: CDR1 SGHVS, CDR2 FNYEAQ. There are 15 residues in the CDR3. The CDR3: CASSPYRWAEETQYF. In nucleotides, the CDR3 is TGTGCCAGCAGCCCCTACCGGTGGGCCGAAGAGACCCAGTACTTC.

The chain joins TRBV20-1 to TRBJ2-1; D is ambiguous. This CDR3 region has 10 residues. V dropped 5 bases and J dropped 8 bases, with 7 bases sitting between them. In germline, CDR1 is DFQATT, CDR2 SNEGSKA (reference sequence). CDR3 amino acids: CSARSYEQFF. For the CDR3, the DNA is TGCAGTGCTCGGAGCTATGAGCAGTTCTTC.

This chain links TRBV6-1 with TRBJ1-3; no definite D call. V lost 4 bases, J lost 0 bases, and 13 bases lay in between. This CDR3 region has 16 residues. Per germline, CDR1 MNHNS and CDR2 SASEGT. The CDR3 region is CASSALQTHSGNTIYF. The CDR3 DNA follows: TGTGCCAGCAGTGCCTTACAGACCCACTCTGGAAACACCATATATTTT.